This T cell receptor beta chain derives from a study of blood T cell repertoires in COVID-19 (dated by TCRdb to between 2020 and 2021). A note on the overall study: Samples from collaborators originated in the United States, Italy and Spain and spanned both the acute and convalescent phases of COVID-19. The prospective study material was composed of cDNA or gDNA derived from T cells, B-cell-depleted T cells, or PBMCs. The dataset comprised deeply sampled blood TCRbeta repertoires from subjects exposed to, actively infected with, or recovered from COVID-19. The repertoires were released in a freely available public database intended as a resource for research on the immune response to SARS-CoV-2. The samples were drawn from two sources: the first 160 participants of the ongoing ImmuneRACE study, and fewer than 1,500 subjects contributed by 6 global collaborators. Sample metadata almost always included a de-identified subject ID, COVID-19 status, age in years and sex. Where available, HLA class I and class II types were taken from metadata supplied by the sample provider and were not determined by assay-based typing. What the work shows at the level of the full study, not this receptor alone: Clinical and demographic metadata were provided uncurated, with the amount varying by source and participant.

The CDR3 covers 12 residues, taking in both the cysteine and the phenylalanine. The retained sequence is limited to the CDR3, 36 bases, with the frame set at the first base. CDR1 and CDR2 (MNHNY, SVGAGI) derive from the germline V gene (reference sequence). Trimming removed 2 bases from V and 7 bases from J, leaving 9 bases between the germline ends. The immunoSEQ Assay, a bias-controlled multiplex PCR, was used to amplify TCRbeta CDR3 regions from genomic DNA. Regarding the original processing steps: Within the assay, amplification of reference gene primers was used to estimate how many nucleated cells each sample contained. To quantify the absolute abundance of each unique TCRbeta CDR3 rearrangement, sequence reads were collapsed and filtered. For each sample, productive Simpson clonality was calculated as the square root of Simpson's diversity index across productive rearrangements. TCRdb mirrors the immuneACCESS table, restricted to in-frame sequences. Some clones are absent from its copies; in checked studies, under half trace to an unresolved V gene, and the reason for the others is unknown. V and J calls and clone size come straight from that table; D and trimming were deduced from the DNA. The table for this sample lists around 60,000 clones; approximately 88% of them were counted only once. In total, the top ten clones hold 3.5% of the sample.

Whole blood was collected in K2EDTA tubes by collaborating institutions according to the institutions' own protocols. For TCRbeta analysis, collaborators shipped samples as frozen whole blood, isolated PBMCs, or DNA extracted from either of those sample types. This clone was seen just once. The target of this receptor is not known. No base quality information exists; no much larger clone differs at one position. The rearranged chain carries TRBV6-6 and TRBJ2-7; matching of 6 bases hints at TRBD2 as the D gene. The TCR sequence derives from a man in his fifties or sixties with active COVID-19. The sequencing sample was made of peripheral blood. In nucleotides, the sequence is TGTGCCAGCAGTTACGGGGCGGGGGAGCAGTACTTC. This gives the protein CASSYGAGEQYF.